The next 22 T cell receptor beta chains were all read from a single sample in a study of T-cell memory formation after mild COVID-19. In TCRdb, the 5' RACE reads were re-called with MiXCR into one record per CDR3 protein. The data contain about 90,000 distinct CDR3 sequences, 10% to 15% of them singletons. Sequenced material: PBMCs or a T cell subset sorted from them (not recorded which). The receptors originated from an adult woman who had mild COVID-19 (a few samples of this study predate the infection). Cell type and time point are not known.

The chain joins TRBV5-1 to TRBJ1-2; TRBD1 matches 8 bases. The germline CDR1 and CDR2 sequences are SGHRS and YFSETQ. The CDR3 spans 15 residues. Trimming cost V 5 bases and J 6 bases; bases outside gene matches: 12. CDR3 sequence: CASRQTGADLNGYTF. CDR3 in DNA: TGCGCCAGCAGGCAGACAGGGGCTGATTTGAATGGCTACACCTTC. Full variable domain (outside the CDR3, taken from reference TRBV5-1 and TRBJ1-2): KAGVTQTPRYLIKTRGQQVTLSCSPISGHRSVSWYQQTPGQGLQFLFEYFSETQRNKGNFPGRFSGRQFSNSRSEMNVSTLELGDSALYLCASRQTGADLNGYTFGSGTRLTVV.

V and J are TRBV25-1 and TRBJ1-5, with 8 bases fitting TRBD1. This CDR3 region has 15 residues. Looked up from germline, CDR1 is MGHDK and CDR2 is SYGVNS. V was pared by 9 bases and J by 7 bases, with 14 bases of the junction left unmatched. In DNA, the CDR3 is TGTGCCAGTACCCCAGTCGACAGGGGAGCGCAGCCCCAGCATTTT. It encodes CASTPVDRGAQPQHF.

The chain has TRBV7-9 and TRBJ1-4; TRBD1 agrees at 8 bases. Germline assignment: CDR1 SEHNR and CDR2 FQNEAQ (reference sequence). Losses at the gene ends were 5 bases for V and 4 bases for J; bases not matched to a gene: 18. The CDR3 has 19 amino acids. This chain's CDR3 is CASSPARSGQGQDNEKLFF. The CDR3 DNA sequence: TGTGCCAGCAGCCCAGCCAGGAGCGGACAGGGTCAAGATAATGAAAAACTGTTTTTT.

Only a few counts were recorded for this clonotype. The chain has TRBV24-1 and TRBJ1-2; D not resolved. The ends were cut back, 9 bases at V and 3 bases at J, with 13 bases in the middle. The germline V gene encodes CDR1 KGHDR and CDR2 SFDVKD. This CDR3 region has 13 residues. The CDR3 loop reads CATFMGPHYGYTF. The CDR3 DNA reads as TGTGCCACCTTTATGGGCCCCCACTATGGCTACACCTTC.

This rearrangement joins TRBV7-3 to TRBJ2-3; 8 bases match TRBD2. The ends lost 2 bases at V and 2 bases at J; junction bases unmatched: 6. The CDR3 is made up of 16 amino acids. Germline-derived CDR1 and CDR2 are SGHTA and FQGTGA. CDR3 DNA: TGTGCCAGCAGCTTACGAGTAGCGGGGAACACAGATACGCAGTATTTT. It yields the protein CASSLRVAGNTDTQYF.

This clonotype was recorded a few times. This sequence joins TRBV7-9 and TRBJ2-2; D is perhaps TRBD1 or TRBD2 (5 bases each). The V gene lost 7 bases and the J gene lost 0 bases, with 12 bases spanning the gap. The V gene's germline CDR1 is SEHNR and CDR2 FQNEAQ (reference sequence). The CDR3 sequence is 15 residues long. CDR3 in amino acids: CASTPWGSNTGELFF. CDR3 DNA: TGTGCCAGCACCCCATGGGGGTCGAACACCGGGGAGCTGTTTTTT.

DNA of the CDR3: TGCGCCAGCAGCTTGGGGGTCGGGAGCTTTTACAATGAGCAGTTCTTC. Protein: CASSLGVGSFYNEQFF. The gene calls are TRBV5-1 and TRBJ2-1, with a tentative D call TRBD2 (6 bases). Germline-derived CDR1 and CDR2 are SGHRS and YFSETQ. The CDR3 spans 16 residues. The V and J ends lost 0 bases and 4 bases respectively, with 14 bases between them. Looking up the rest from reference TRBV5-1 and TRBJ2-1 gives the full variable domain: KAGVTQTPRYLIKTRGQQVTLSCSPISGHRSVSWYQQTPGQGLQFLFEYFSETQRNKGNFPGRFSGRQFSNSRSEMNVSTLELGDSALYLCASSLGVGSFYNEQFFGPGTRLTVL.

The V call is TRBV15, the J call TRBJ2-5, with a possible D match to TRBD1 (5 bases). The germline V gene encodes CDR1 LNHNV and CDR2 YYDKDF (reference sequence). The CDR3 extends over 15 amino acids. Between the trimmed V and J ends, which lost 3 bases and 2 bases, there was a span of 13 bases. CDR3 amino acids: CATSRGRAQQETQYF. The CDR3 region has the DNA TGTGCCACCAGCAGGGGCAGGGCCCAGCAAGAGACCCAGTACTTC.

J is TRBJ2-5 and V is TRBV7-9; D perhaps matches TRBD2 (6 bases). This CDR3 comprises 13 residues. The germline V gene has CDR1 SEHNR and CDR2 FQNEAQ (reference sequence). V lost 3 bases and J lost 5, with 10 bases in between. CDR3 sequence reads: CASSFSSGETQYF. The CDR3 coding sequence is TGTGCCAGCAGCTTCTCCAGCGGGGAGACCCAGTACTTC.

This clonotype was observed many times. J is TRBJ2-7 and V is TRBV6-5; no clear D. Germline loops: CDR1 MNHEY, CDR2 SVGAGI. Trimming cost V 6 bases and J 6 bases, with 12 bases left between them. The CDR3 length is 12 residues. The CDR3 DNA is TGTGCCAGCAGCAAGGCCCCGGGCGAGCAGTACTTC. It specifies CASSKAPGEQYF.

The J gene is TRBJ2-1, the V gene TRBV4-1; D is perhaps TRBD1 (5 bases). Germline CDR1 is MGHRA and CDR2 is YSYEKL. The CDR3 length is 14 residues. Deletions cut 5 bases from V and 7 bases from J, with 15 bases between. The CDR3 DNA follows: TGCGCCAGCAGCGATCCAGGGTTCAGGAATGAGCAGTTCTTC. Amino acid sequence: CASSDPGFRNEQFF.

The chain uses TRBV12-3 or TRBV12-4 and TRBJ2-2; 9 positions agree with TRBD1. Unmatched junction bases numbered 24, after V lost 5 bases and J lost 2 bases. The CDR3 has 22 amino acids. In DNA, the CDR3 is TGTGCCAGCAGTCCTGAGGGGACAGGGAGACCAAGTTCCCAAAGCAACACCGGGGAGCTGTTTTTT. Translation gives CASSPEGTGRPSSQSNTGELFF.

This clonotype occurred a few times. In DNA, the CDR3 is TGTGCCAGCAGTTTAGCGGGACAGGGGGATTTGGAGACCCAGTACTTC. This sequence encodes CASSLAGQGDLETQYF. J is TRBJ2-5 and V is TRBV28, with 11 bases that match TRBD1. Looked up from germline, CDR1 is MDHEN and CDR2 is SYDVKM. This CDR3 has 16 amino acids. Trimming took 2 bases from V and 5 from J; bases not matched to a gene: 7. The full variable domain, completed using reference TRBV28 and TRBJ2-5, is DVKVTQSSRYLVKRTGEKVFLECVQDMDHENMFWYRQDPGLGLRLIYFSYDVKMKEKGDIPEGYSVSREKKERFSLILESASTNQTSMYLCASSLAGQGDLETQYFGPGTRLLVL.

The chain employs TRBV30 and TRBJ2-1; TRBD2 matches at 10 bases. Germline CDR1 reads GTSNPN; CDR2 reads SVGIG (reference sequence). V trimming: 4 bases; J trimming: 0 bases; junction bases outside the gene matches: 9. CDR3 size: 17 residues. Here the CDR3 DNA reads TGTGCCTGGAAGCCCGGCCCTAGCGGGAGCTCCTACAATGAGCAGTTCTTC. As protein: CAWKPGPSGSSYNEQFF. Full variable domain (missing parts from reference TRBV30 and TRBJ2-1): SQTIHQWPATLVQPVGSPLSLECTVEGTSNPNLYWYRQAAGRGLQLLFYSVGIGQISSEVPQNLSASRPQDRQFILSSKKLLLSDSGFYLCAWKPGPSGSSYNEQFFGPGTRLTVL.

The CDR3 coding sequence is TGTGCCAGCAGTTCCCCGTCAATAGTCGCTGGAAACACCATATATTTT. It specifies CASSSPSIVAGNTIYF. The chain recombines TRBV12-3 or TRBV12-4 with TRBJ1-3; no firm D call. The V gene lost 4 bases and the J gene lost 2 bases, with 15 bases spanning the gap. CDR3 length: 16 amino acids.

In its sample, this clonotype was seen many times. The chain has TRBV5-1 and TRBJ2-3, with D perhaps given as TRBD1 or TRBD2 (5 bases each). Germline V gene sequence: CDR1 SGHRS, CDR2 YFSETQ. This CDR3 region has 14 residues. Trimming shortened V by 6 bases and J by 6 bases, and 17 bases separated the two germline ends. DNA for the CDR3: TGCGCCAGCACCGGGGACGGTAGCGCGGATACGCAGTATTTT. It yields the protein CASTGDGSADTQYF.

On this clonotype: One end of the junction is discordant with germline, which a read error may explain. The rearrangement links TRBV29-1 to TRBJ2-1; the match to TRBD2 covers 7 bases. CDR1 SQVTM and CDR2 ANQGSEA come from the germline V gene. The CDR3 length is 16 residues. For the CDR3, the DNA is TGCAGCGTAGAAGCGGGAAGCGGGGTGTCCTACAATGAGCAGTTCTTC. This translates into CSVEAGSGVSYNEQFF.

This chain links TRBV5-1 with TRBJ1-1; 10 nucleotides line up with TRBD1. Per the germline V gene, CDR1 is SGHRS and CDR2 is YFSETQ. V gave up 0 bases and J gave up 4 bases; unmatched junction bases: 3. The CDR3 contains 15 residues. CDR3 region: CASSLDWTGGTEAFF. The DNA of the CDR3 is TGCGCCAGCAGCTTGGATTGGACAGGGGGCACTGAAGCTTTCTTT.

This chain joins TRBV15 and TRBJ2-7; a possible D gene is TRBD2 (5 bases). Germline CDR1 reads LNHNV; CDR2 reads YYDKDF (reference sequence). The CDR3 covers 17 residues. Trimming cost V 0 bases and J 4 bases, with 19 bases left between them. The CDR3 sequence is CATSRDWRPIVLYEQYF. The DNA for the CDR3 is TGTGCCACCAGCAGAGATTGGAGGCCGATTGTGCTGTACGAGCAGTACTTC.

The CDR3 DNA sequence: TGTGCCAGCAGCCCCGGACAGGACAATGAGCAGTTCTTC. It yields the protein CASSPGQDNEQFF. V gene TRBV7-9 combines with J gene TRBJ2-1; the match to TRBD1 covers 7 bases. The CDR3 is made up of 13 amino acids. Germline V gene sequence: CDR1 SEHNR, CDR2 FQNEAQ (reference sequence). V shed 5 bases, J shed 5 bases, and the junction held 3 bases outside the gene matches.

The rearrangement links TRBV24-1 to TRBJ2-3; no clear D gene. The CDR3 totals 11 residues. In germline, CDR1 is KGHDR, CDR2 SFDVKD. Deletions cut 4 bases from V and 5 bases from J, with 3 bases between. CDR3 sequence reads: CATSEGDTQYF. Here the CDR3 DNA reads TGTGCCACCAGTGAAGGAGATACGCAGTATTTT.

This clonotype was seen a few times. V gene TRBV7-6 combines with J gene TRBJ2-5, with a weak D call TRBD2 (5 bases). The CDR3 sequence is 14 residues long. With 1 base removed from V and 7 bases from J, the gap between germline ends came to 13 bases. From germline, CDR1 is SGHVS and CDR2 FNYEAQ. This CDR3 reads CASSLDPGFWTQYF. DNA for the CDR3: TGTGCCAGCAGCTTAGACCCGGGGTTTTGGACCCAGTACTTC.